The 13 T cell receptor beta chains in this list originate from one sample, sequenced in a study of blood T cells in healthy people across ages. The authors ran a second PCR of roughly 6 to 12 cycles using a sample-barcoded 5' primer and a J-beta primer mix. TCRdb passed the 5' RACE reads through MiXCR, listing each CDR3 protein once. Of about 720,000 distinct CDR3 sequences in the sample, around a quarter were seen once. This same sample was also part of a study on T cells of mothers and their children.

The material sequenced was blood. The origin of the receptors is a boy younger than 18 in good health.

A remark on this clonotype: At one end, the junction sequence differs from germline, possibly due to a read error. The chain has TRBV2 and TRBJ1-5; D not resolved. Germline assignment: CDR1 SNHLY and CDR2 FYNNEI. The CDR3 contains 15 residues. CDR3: CAGSEVPYSNQPQHF. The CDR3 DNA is TGTGCCGGCAGTGAAGTGCCGTATAGCAATCAGCCCCAGCATTTT.

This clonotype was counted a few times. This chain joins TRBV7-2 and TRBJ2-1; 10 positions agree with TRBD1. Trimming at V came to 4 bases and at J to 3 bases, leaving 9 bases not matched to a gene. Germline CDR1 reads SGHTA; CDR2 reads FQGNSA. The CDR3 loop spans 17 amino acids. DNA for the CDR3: TGTGCCAGCAGCTCGCCCCAGACAGGGGGCTTCTACAATGAGCAGTTCTTC. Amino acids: CASSSPQTGGFYNEQFF.

CDR3 sequence (DNA): TGCGCCAGCAGCTTGGCCCTTGGAGGGAAATTGGACAATGAGCAGTTCTTC. It encodes CASSLALGGKLDNEQFF. The chain joins TRBV5-1 to TRBJ2-1, with a possible D match to TRBD2 (6 bases). Germline CDR1 is SGHRS and CDR2 is YFSETQ. This CDR3 has 17 amino acids. Trimming stripped 0 bases from V and 5 bases from J, with 18 bases between. The full variable domain, in which reference TRBV5-1 and TRBJ2-1 provide the parts outside the CDR3, is KAGVTQTPRYLIKTRGQQVTLSCSPISGHRSVSWYQQTPGQGLQFLFEYFSETQRNKGNFPGRFSGRQFSNSRSEMNVSTLELGDSALYLCASSLALGGKLDNEQFFGPGTRLTVL.

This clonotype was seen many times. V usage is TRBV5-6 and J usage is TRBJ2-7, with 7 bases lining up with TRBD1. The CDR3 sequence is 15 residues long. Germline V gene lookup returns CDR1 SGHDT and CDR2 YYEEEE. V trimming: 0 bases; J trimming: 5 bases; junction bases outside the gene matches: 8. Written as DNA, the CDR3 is TGTGCCAGCAGCTTGGCCCTGACAGGGCCCCACGAGCAGTACTTC. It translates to CASSLALTGPHEQYF.

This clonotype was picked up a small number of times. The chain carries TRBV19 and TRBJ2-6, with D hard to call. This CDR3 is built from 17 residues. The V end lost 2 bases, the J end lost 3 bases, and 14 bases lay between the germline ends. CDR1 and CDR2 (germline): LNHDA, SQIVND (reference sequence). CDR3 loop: CASSIFTGSVGANVLTF. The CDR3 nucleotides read TGTGCCAGTAGTATATTCACCGGCAGTGTTGGGGCCAACGTCCTGACTTTC.

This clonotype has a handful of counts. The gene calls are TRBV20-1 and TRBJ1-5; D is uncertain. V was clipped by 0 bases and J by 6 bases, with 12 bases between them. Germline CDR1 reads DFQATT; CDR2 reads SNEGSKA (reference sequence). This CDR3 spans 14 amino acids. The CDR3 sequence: CSARDLRSVQPQHF. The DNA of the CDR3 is TGCAGTGCTAGAGATTTACGGTCGGTTCAGCCCCAGCATTTT.

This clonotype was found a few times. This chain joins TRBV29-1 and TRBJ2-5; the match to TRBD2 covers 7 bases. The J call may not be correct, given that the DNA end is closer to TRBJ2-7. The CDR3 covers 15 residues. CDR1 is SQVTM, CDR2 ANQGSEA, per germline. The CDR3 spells CSVEAGGGVDHEQYF. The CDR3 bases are TGCAGCGTTGAAGCCGGGGGAGGGGTCGATCACGAGCAGTACTTC.

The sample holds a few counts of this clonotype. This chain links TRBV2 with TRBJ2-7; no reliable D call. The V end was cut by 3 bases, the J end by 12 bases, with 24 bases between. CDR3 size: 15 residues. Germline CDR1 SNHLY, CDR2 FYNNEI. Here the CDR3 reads CASSDSPGPPGWLYF. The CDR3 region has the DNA TGTGCCAGCAGTGATTCCCCGGGCCCCCCAGGATGGCTGTACTTC.

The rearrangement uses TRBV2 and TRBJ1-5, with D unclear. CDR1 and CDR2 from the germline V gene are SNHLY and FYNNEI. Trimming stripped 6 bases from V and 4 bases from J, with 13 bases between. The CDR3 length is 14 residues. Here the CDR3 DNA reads TGTGCCAGCAGGGGAGACACCTTTAATCAGCCCCAGCATTTT. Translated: CASRGDTFNQPQHF.

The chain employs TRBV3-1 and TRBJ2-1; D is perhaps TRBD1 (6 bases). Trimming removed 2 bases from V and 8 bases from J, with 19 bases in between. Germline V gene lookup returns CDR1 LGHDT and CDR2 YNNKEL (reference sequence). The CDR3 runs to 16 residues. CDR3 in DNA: TGTGCCAGCAGCCAACGCAGGGGCTGGTTTTCGCATGAGCAGTTCTTC. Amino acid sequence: CASSQRRGWFSHEQFF.

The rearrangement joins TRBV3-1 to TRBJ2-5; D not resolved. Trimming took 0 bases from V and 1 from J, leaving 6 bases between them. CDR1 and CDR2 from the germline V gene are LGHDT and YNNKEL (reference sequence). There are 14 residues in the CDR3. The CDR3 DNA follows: TGTGCCAGCAGCCAAGAATTAGTCCAAGAGACCCAGTACTTC. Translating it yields CASSQELVQETQYF.

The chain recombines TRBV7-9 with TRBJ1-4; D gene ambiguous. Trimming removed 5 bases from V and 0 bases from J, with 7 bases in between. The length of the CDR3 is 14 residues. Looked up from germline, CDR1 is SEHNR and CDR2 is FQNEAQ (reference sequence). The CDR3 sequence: CASSTVPTNEKLFF. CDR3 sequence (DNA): TGTGCCAGCAGCACAGTTCCAACTAATGAAAAACTGTTTTTT.

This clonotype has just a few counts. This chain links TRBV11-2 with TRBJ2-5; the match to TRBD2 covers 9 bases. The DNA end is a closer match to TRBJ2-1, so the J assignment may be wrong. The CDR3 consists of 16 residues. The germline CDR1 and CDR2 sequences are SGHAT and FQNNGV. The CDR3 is CASSLIAGARNNEQFF. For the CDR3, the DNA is TGTGCCAGCAGTCTAATAGCGGGAGCGAGGAACAATGAGCAGTTCTTC.